This T cell receptor beta chain was recovered during a study of cytomegalovirus exposure and HLA in healthy donors. Findings of the study overall: Fewer N-insertions than the roughly 650-donor mean were reportedly shown by an Asian-associated ancestry cluster in a later analysis. The majority of CMV-associated TCR beta chains were reported as apparently HLA-restricted in a later analysis.

PCR primers comprised 60 Vbeta and 13 Jbeta primers. Assay used: immunoSEQ multiplex PCR; TCRdb lists only in-frame clones, some missing. Altogether about 62,000 clones are present, roughly 86% being singletons, with the ten largest covering around 1.5%. As regards this clone: Its antigen is unidentified.

V gave up 3 bases and J gave up 1 base, with 9 bases separating them. The length of the CDR3 is 14 residues. Germline CDR1 KGHSH, CDR2 LQKENI. Source material: PBMCs. The chain uses TRBV18 and TRBJ1-1; D is undetermined. The receptor was isolated from a man younger than 35 in good health and CMV-seronegative. CDR3 residues: CASSPPGENTEAFF. Here the CDR3 DNA reads TGTGCCAGCTCACCCCCGGGTGAGAACACTGAAGCTTTCTTT.